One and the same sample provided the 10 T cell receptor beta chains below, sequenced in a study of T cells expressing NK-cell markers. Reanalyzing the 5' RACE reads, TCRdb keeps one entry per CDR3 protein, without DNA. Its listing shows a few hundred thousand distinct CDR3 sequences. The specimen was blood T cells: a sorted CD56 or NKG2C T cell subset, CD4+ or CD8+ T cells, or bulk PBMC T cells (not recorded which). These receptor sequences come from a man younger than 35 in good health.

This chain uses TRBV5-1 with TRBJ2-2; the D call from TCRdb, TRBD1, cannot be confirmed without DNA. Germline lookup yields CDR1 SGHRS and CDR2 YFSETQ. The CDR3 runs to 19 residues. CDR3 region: CASSLIRGVPGDNTGELFF. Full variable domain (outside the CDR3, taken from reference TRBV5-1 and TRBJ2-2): KAGVTQTPRYLIKTRGQQVTLSCSPISGHRSVSWYQQTPGQGLQFLFEYFSETQRNKGNFPGRFSGRQFSNSRSEMNVSTLELGDSALYLCASSLIRGVPGDNTGELFFGEGSRLTVL.

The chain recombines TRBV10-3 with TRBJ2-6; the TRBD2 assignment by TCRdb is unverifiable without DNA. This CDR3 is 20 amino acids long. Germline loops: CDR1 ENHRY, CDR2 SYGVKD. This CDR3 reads CAISELTSGRVTSGANVLTF.

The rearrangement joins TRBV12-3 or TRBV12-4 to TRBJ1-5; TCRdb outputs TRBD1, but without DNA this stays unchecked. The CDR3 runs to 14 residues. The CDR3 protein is CASRVQGRNQPQHF.

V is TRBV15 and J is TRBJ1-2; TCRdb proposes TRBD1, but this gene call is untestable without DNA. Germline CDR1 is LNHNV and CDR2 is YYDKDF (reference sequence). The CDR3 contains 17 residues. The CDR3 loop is CATSRDKVSQLNYGYTF.

CDR3 loop: CASSLGQGVGSGANVLTF. The J gene is TRBJ2-6, the V gene TRBV5-1; TCRdb picks TRBD1, but there is no DNA to check that call. This CDR3 comprises 18 residues. Germline V gene data show CDR1 as SGHRS and CDR2 as YFSETQ.

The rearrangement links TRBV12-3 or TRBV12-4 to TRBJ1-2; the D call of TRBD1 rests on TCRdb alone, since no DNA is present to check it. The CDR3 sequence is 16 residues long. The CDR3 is CASSPMSPSGTAGYTF.

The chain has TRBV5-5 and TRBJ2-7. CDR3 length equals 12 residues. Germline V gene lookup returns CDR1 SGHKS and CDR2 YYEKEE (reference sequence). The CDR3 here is CASSFRPYEQYF.

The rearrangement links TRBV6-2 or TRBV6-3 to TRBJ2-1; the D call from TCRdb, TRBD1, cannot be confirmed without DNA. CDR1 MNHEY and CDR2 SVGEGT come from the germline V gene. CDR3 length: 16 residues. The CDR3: CASSHPGRMTYNEQFF.

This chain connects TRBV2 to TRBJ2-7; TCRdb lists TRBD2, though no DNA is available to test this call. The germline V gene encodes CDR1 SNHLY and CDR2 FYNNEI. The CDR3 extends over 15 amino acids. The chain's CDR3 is CASSDGGLADYEQYF.

The CDR3 reads CASSQFGNTIYF. The chain recombines TRBV3-1 with TRBJ1-3. Germline V lookup: CDR1 LGHDT, CDR2 YNNKEL (reference sequence). The CDR3 is made up of 12 amino acids.